The 11 T cell receptor beta chains below were found in one sample sequenced in a study of post-analysis software for immune sequencing data. The study's findings and limits: Five TRBV segments (TRBV5-6, TRBV5-1 and TRBV20-1 among them) occurred more frequently in patients than in controls.

Unique molecular identifiers tagged the TCR beta cDNA libraries. TCRdb re-called the PCR reads with MiXCR, one entry per CDR3 protein. The sample carries hundreds of thousands of distinct CDR3 sequences, approximately 53% recorded once. These receptors are not linked to any known antigen. The sample consisted of blood. These receptors were collected from a girl aged 5 to 17 with multiple sclerosis.

The J gene is TRBJ1-5, the V gene TRBV12-5; TRBD1 aligns across 12 bases. V lost 4 bases, J lost 4 bases, and 8 bases stayed unmatched. The CDR3 is made up of 17 amino acids. Germline V CDR1 and CDR2: LGHNT, FRNRAP. The CDR3, as DNA: TGTGCTAGTGGTTGGGCCGGGACAGGGGGCCTAAATCAGCCCCAGCATTTT. The encoded protein is CASGWAGTGGLNQPQHF.

The V call is TRBV20-1, the J call TRBJ2-7, with D perhaps matching TRBD2 (6 bases). Per germline, CDR1 DFQATT and CDR2 SNEGSKA (reference sequence). The CDR3 spans 13 residues. The V end was cut by 5 bases, the J end by 4 bases, with 15 bases between. The CDR3 spells CSADAGFSYEQYF. CDR3 nucleotides: TGCAGTGCTGACGCGGGGTTTTCGTACGAGCAGTACTTC.

With regard to this clonotype: Because the CDR3's place on the DNA is in doubt, the DNA is left out and the CDR3 is given as listed by TCRdb. The chain is built from TRBV6-5 and TRBJ1-2; the table's D call of TRBD1 was not tested on the DNA. Including both end residues, the CDR3 is 16 amino acids long. Germline V lookup: CDR1 MNHEY, CDR2 SVGAGI. Here the CDR3 reads CACSQNPGQANYGCTF.

The chain employs TRBV7-9 and TRBJ2-5; weak D call: TRBD1 (5 bases). CDR1 and CDR2 from the germline V gene are SEHNR and FQNEAQ (reference sequence). The length of the CDR3 is 15 residues. The V end was cut by 2 bases, the J end by 7 bases, with 17 bases between. Here the CDR3 DNA reads TGTGCCAGCAGCTTATCAGGACAACGATTAGGGACCCAGTACTTC. This encodes CASSLSGQRLGTQYF.

The rearrangement uses TRBV4-1 and TRBJ2-1; 10 positions match TRBD2. The germline V gene has CDR1 MGHRA and CDR2 YSYEKL. Trimming took 3 bases from V and 15 from J; bases not matched to a gene: 11. The CDR3 is made up of 14 amino acids. The CDR3 sequence: CASSQVGLAGAWFF. Here the CDR3 DNA reads TGCGCCAGCAGCCAGGTGGGGCTAGCGGGGGCTTGGTTCTTC.

The table lists this clonotype with a few counts. The chain has TRBV20-1 and TRBJ2-7; D call uncertain. Per the germline V gene, CDR1 is DFQATT and CDR2 is SNEGSKA (reference sequence). The CDR3 has 13 amino acids. The V end lost 2 bases, the J end lost 7 bases, and 15 bases lay between the germline ends. The chain's CDR3 is CSARTSLTGEQYF. DNA of the CDR3: TGCAGTGCTAGAACCTCACTAACGGGTGAGCAGTACTTC.

V gene TRBV6-1 combines with J gene TRBJ1-4; D is ambiguous. Deletions cut 7 bases from V and 7 bases from J, with 16 bases between. Germline assignment: CDR1 MNHNS and CDR2 SASEGT. The CDR3 has 14 amino acids. CDR3 loop: CASKRGMSGEKLFF. The CDR3, as DNA: TGTGCCAGCAAGCGAGGGATGTCTGGTGAAAAACTGTTTTTT.

V gene TRBV29-1 combines with J gene TRBJ2-7, with 8 bases fitting TRBD1. Germline assignment: CDR1 SQVTM and CDR2 ANQGSEA. The CDR3 extends over 13 amino acids. V was clipped by 7 bases and J by 1 base; unmatched bases: 6. The CDR3 bases are TGCAGCGCTGTGACAGGGGTGTCCTACGAGCAGTACTTC. It translates to CSAVTGVSYEQYF.

The J gene is TRBJ1-1, the V gene TRBV18; D uncertain. Germline CDR1 is KGHSH and CDR2 is LQKENI. With 2 bases removed from V and 3 bases from J, the gap between germline ends came to 13 bases. The CDR3 sequence is 15 residues long. The DNA for the CDR3 is TGTGCCAGCTCACCATACGAGATGAGTGACACTGAAGCTTTCTTT. This gives the protein CASSPYEMSDTEAFF.

J is TRBJ2-7 and V is TRBV6-5, with 10 bases aligning to TRBD2. V gave up 3 bases and J gave up 0 bases; unmatched junction bases: 11. The CDR3 spans 18 residues. The V gene's germline CDR1 is MNHEY and CDR2 SVGAGI. The CDR3 bases are TGTGCCAGCAGTTATCATCGTATTAGCGGGAGGAGCTCCTACGAGCAGTACTTC. Amino acid sequence: CASSYHRISGRSSYEQYF.

The chain recombines TRBV30 with TRBJ1-2, with D possibly being TRBD1 (5 bases). Between the trimmed V and J ends, which lost 0 bases and 4 bases, there was a span of 9 bases. There are 13 residues in the CDR3. Germline lookup yields CDR1 GTSNPN and CDR2 SVGIG (reference sequence). The CDR3 protein is CAWSVRGSYGYTF. The CDR3 DNA reads TGTGCCTGGAGTGTACGGGGGTCCTATGGCTACACCTTC.